The 15 T cell receptor beta chains presented below share a single source sample, sequenced in a study of CD8 T cells in ankylosing spondylitis. TCRdb used MiXCR to reprocess the 5' RACE reads, holding one entry per CDR3 protein. The sample holds under 300,000 distinct CDR3 sequences; around 10% are singletons and the top ten take around 7%. Sequenced sample: blood, either unsorted or a sorted T cell fraction (not recorded which). Every receptor here comes from a male donor with ankylosing spondylitis or in good health (not recorded which).

This clonotype was counted at least ten times. The rearrangement joins TRBV13 to TRBJ1-2; no clear D gene. In germline, CDR1 is PRHDT, CDR2 FYEKMQ (reference sequence). This CDR3 spans 14 amino acids. Trimming stripped 4 bases from V and 7 bases from J, with 16 bases between. Here the CDR3 reads CASSSVGLGSGYTF. As DNA, the CDR3 is TGTGCCAGCAGCTCCGTGGGTCTGGGCTCTGGCTACACCTTC.

The table lists this clonotype with many counts. The chain joins TRBV6-1 to TRBJ2-1; D remains unclear. The CDR3 is 13 residues long. V lost 8 bases, J lost 7 bases, and 15 bases lay in between. CDR1 and CDR2 (germline): MNHNS, SASEGT. CDR3: CASGLTVGNEQFF. The CDR3 DNA reads as TGTGCCAGCGGTCTGACTGTGGGAAATGAGCAGTTCTTC.

This chain links TRBV13 with TRBJ2-2, with TRBD1 identical over 9 bases. Germline CDR1 and CDR2: PRHDT and FYEKMQ (reference sequence). This CDR3 is built from 15 residues. V lost 6 bases to trimming and J lost 5 bases; unmatched junction nucleotides: 7. CDR3 amino acids: CASRRTGGATGELFF. For the CDR3, the DNA is TGTGCCAGCAGGCGAACAGGGGGCGCGACCGGGGAGCTGTTTTTT.

This clonotype appeared many times. The chain joins TRBV6-1 to TRBJ1-3; D ambiguous. The CDR3 runs to 16 residues. Trimming took off 5 bases at V and 4 bases at J, with 18 bases between the two ends. Germline V CDR1 and CDR2: MNHNS, SASEGT. CDR3 in DNA: TGTGCCAGCAGTCGCCCCAGTAGCTTCAGGGGAAACACCATATATTTT. This codes for CASSRPSSFRGNTIYF.

This clonotype was seen at least ten times. The chain couples TRBV20-1 to TRBJ2-3; a possible D gene is TRBD2 (6 bases). In germline, CDR1 is DFQATT, CDR2 SNEGSKA (reference sequence). Trimming left V 2 bases short and J 1 base short, with 13 bases between. The CDR3 loop spans 15 amino acids. CDR3 protein: CSARPAGFGTDTQYF. The DNA of the CDR3 is TGCAGTGCTAGACCCGCGGGGTTTGGCACAGATACGCAGTATTTT.

There are many counts of this clonotype. The gene calls are TRBV12-3 or TRBV12-4 and TRBJ1-3; D not certain. This CDR3 region has 14 residues. Deletions cut 6 bases from V and 0 bases from J, with 9 bases between. The CDR3 sequence: CASSPGHSGNTIYF. The CDR3, as DNA: TGTGCCAGCAGCCCTGGGCACTCTGGAAACACCATATATTTT.

This clonotype was picked up many times. V usage is TRBV2 and J usage is TRBJ1-2, with D possibly being TRBD1 (5 bases). V lost 4 bases and J lost 1, with 10 bases in between. Germline values: CDR1 SNHLY, CDR2 FYNNEI. CDR3 length: 14 residues. CDR3 sequence reads: CASSVNGGNYGYTF. CDR3 nucleotides: TGTGCCAGCAGTGTCAACGGGGGTAACTATGGCTACACCTTC.

This clonotype was detected only a few times. The chain is built from TRBV6-1 and TRBJ1-4; TRBD1 matches 9 bases. The trim removed 4 bases at V and 7 bases at J, leaving 10 bases unmatched. The CDR3 has 16 amino acids. Per the germline V gene, CDR1 is MNHNS and CDR2 is SASEGT. CDR3 bases: TGTGCCAGCAGTGGTAGGGACAGGGTTGGTGTTGAAAAACTGTTTTTT. As protein: CASSGRDRVGVEKLFF.

In its sample, this clonotype was seen many times. A junction end diverges from the germline sequence, so it may reflect a read error. This chain uses TRBV10-2 with TRBJ1-1; D gene ambiguous. Germline CDR1 reads WSHSY; CDR2 reads SAAADI. This CDR3 spans 11 amino acids. CDR3 region: CASIENTEAFF. In nucleotides, the CDR3 is TGCGCCAGCATTGAGAACACTGAAGCTTTCTTT.

This clonotype has ten or more counts. The chain links TRBV12-3 or TRBV12-4 to TRBJ2-7, with D possibly being TRBD1 (6 bases). Trimming shortened V by 1 base and J by 10 bases, and 20 bases separated the two germline ends. CDR3 length: 15 residues. The CDR3 DNA reads as TGTGCCAGCAGTTTAGAATGGGACAACCAATTTATCCAGTACTTC. Encoded protein: CASSLEWDNQFIQYF.

Many counts were recorded for this clonotype. This chain links TRBV5-1 with TRBJ1-1, with 7 positions matching TRBD1. Germline V gene sequence: CDR1 SGHRS, CDR2 YFSETQ. The trim removed 1 base at V and 3 bases at J, leaving 3 bases unmatched. CDR3 length: 14 residues. The CDR3 DNA is TGCGCCAGCAGCTTGACCGACAGGGACACTGAAGCTTTCTTT. Translating gives CASSLTDRDTEAFF.

The rearrangement uses TRBV19 and TRBJ1-1; 7 nucleotides match TRBD1. V lost 4 bases, J lost 5 bases, and 4 bases stayed unmatched. In germline, CDR1 is LNHDA, CDR2 SQIVND (reference sequence). CDR3 length equals 13 residues. The CDR3 loop is CASSTTGVTEAFF. The CDR3 nucleotides read TGTGCCAGTAGTACCACAGGGGTAACTGAAGCTTTCTTT.

This clonotype was observed many times. The genes are TRBV20-1 and TRBJ1-1, with 8 bases matching TRBD1. Trimming at V came to 6 bases and at J to 5 bases, leaving 11 bases not matched to a gene. The CDR3 length is 14 residues. The germline V gene encodes CDR1 DFQATT and CDR2 SNEGSKA (reference sequence). The CDR3 region has the DNA TGCAGTGCCAGAAGGACAGGGTTAAGGACTGAAGCTTTCTTT. This translates into CSARRTGLRTEAFF.

This clonotype has at least ten counts. This rearrangement joins TRBV24-1 to TRBJ2-2; no reliable D call. Trimming took 4 bases from V and 5 from J, leaving 7 bases between them. Per the germline V gene, CDR1 is KGHDR and CDR2 is SFDVKD. This CDR3 region has 13 residues. CDR3 DNA: TGTGCCACCAGTGAACTATTGACCGGGGAGCTGTTTTTT. This gives the protein CATSELLTGELFF.

This clonotype was seen many times. The rearrangement joins TRBV5-1 to TRBJ2-5, with TRBD2 identical over 7 bases. The CDR3 spans 15 residues. Trimming cost V 3 bases and J 5 bases; bases outside gene matches: 10. Looked up from germline, CDR1 is SGHRS and CDR2 is YFSETQ. CDR3 DNA: TGCGCCAGCAGCTCTGGCCGGGGGGTTCGCGAGACCCAGTACTTC. Its translation: CASSSGRGVRETQYF.